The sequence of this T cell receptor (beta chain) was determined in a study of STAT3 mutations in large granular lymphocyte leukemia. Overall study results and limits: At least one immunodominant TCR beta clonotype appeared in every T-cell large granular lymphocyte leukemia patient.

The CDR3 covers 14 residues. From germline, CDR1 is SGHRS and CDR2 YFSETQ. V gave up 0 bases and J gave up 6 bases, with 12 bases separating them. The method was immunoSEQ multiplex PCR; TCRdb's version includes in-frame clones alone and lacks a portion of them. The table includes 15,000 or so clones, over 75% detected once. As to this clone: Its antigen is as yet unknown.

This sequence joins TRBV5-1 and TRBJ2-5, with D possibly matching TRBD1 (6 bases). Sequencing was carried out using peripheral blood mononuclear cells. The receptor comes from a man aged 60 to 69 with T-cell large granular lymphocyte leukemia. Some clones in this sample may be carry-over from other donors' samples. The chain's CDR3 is CASSLGGRGKTQYF. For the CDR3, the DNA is TGCGCCAGCAGCTTGGGTGGCAGGGGCAAGACCCAGTACTTC. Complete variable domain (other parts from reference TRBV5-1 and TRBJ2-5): KAGVTQTPRYLIKTRGQQVTLSCSPISGHRSVSWYQQTPGQGLQFLFEYFSETQRNKGNFPGRFSGRQFSNSRSEMNVSTLELGDSALYLCASSLGGRGKTQYFGPGTRLLVL.